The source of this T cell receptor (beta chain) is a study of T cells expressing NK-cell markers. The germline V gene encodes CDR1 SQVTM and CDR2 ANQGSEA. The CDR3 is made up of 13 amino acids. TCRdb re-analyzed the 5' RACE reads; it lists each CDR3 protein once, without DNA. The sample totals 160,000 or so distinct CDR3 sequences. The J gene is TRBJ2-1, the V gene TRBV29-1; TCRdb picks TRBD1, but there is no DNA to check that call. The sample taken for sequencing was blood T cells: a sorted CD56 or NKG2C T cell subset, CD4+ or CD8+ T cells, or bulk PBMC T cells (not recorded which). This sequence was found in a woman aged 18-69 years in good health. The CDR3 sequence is CSVAGTGFAEQFF.